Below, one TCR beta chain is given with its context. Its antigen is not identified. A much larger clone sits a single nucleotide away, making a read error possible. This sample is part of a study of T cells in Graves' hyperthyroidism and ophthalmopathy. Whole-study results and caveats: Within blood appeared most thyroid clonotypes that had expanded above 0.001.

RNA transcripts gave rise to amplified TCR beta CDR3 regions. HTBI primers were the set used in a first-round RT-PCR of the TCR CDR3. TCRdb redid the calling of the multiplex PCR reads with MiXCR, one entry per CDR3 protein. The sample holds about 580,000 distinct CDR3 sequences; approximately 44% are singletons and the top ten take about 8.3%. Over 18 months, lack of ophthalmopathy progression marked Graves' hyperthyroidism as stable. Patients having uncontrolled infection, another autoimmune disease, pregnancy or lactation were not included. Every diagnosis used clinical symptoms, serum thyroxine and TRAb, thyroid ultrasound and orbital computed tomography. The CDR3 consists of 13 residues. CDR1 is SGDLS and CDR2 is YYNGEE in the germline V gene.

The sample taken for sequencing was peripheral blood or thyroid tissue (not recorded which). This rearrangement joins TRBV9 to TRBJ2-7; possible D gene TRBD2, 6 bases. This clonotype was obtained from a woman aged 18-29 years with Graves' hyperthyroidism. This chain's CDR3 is CASGGTEGCEQYF. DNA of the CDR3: TGCGCCAGCGGAGGGACGGAGGGCTGCGAGCAGTACTTC.